This is a list of T cell receptor beta chains from one sample in a study of cytomegalovirus exposure and HLA in healthy donors. Sequencing was performed with immunoSEQ multiplex PCR; in TCRdb, only in-frame clones are kept and a portion is missing. The data hold over 100,000 clones, with 10% observed a single time. Sequencing input: PBMCs. Receptors were obtained from a man aged 40-55 years in good health and CMV-seropositive. CDR3s leave out the opening cysteine and the closing phenylalanine or tryptophan.

V,J,CDR3
TRBV7-9,TRBJ1-5,ASSLFRGGGQPQH
TRBV11-1,TRBJ2-7,ASSPTTGPSYEQY
TRBV18,TRBJ1-5,ASSPKQGSQPQH
TRBV5-4,TRBJ2-1,ASSWGQGLGNEQF
TRBV2,TRBJ2-1,AIPLYNEQF
TRBV9,TRBJ2-1,ASSVEVGDYNEQF
TRBV30,TRBJ2-7,AWSVLSLQY
TRBV6-6,TRBJ2-5,ASSYGDNSGSETQY
TRBV4-1,TRBJ2-7,ASSQLDSHEQY
TRBV4-1,TRBJ2-4,ASSQVASGLLAKNIQY
TRBV5-6,TRBJ1-1,ASSLQREAF
TRBV18,TRBJ2-5,ASSPGQGEETQY
TRBV7-9,TRBJ1-4,ASSPSVGNEKLF
TRBV5-1,TRBJ2-5,ASSSTGQQETQY
TRBV28,TRBJ1-1,ASTEVLNTEAF